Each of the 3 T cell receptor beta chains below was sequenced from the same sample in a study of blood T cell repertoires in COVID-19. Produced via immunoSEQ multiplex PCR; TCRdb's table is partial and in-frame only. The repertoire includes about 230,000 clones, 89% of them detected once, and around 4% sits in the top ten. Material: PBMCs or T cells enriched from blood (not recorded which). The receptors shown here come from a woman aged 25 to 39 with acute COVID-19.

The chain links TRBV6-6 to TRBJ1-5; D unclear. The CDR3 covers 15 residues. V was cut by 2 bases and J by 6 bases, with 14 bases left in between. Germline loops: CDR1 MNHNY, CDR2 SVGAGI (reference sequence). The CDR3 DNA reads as TGTGCCAGCAGTTACGTAATGGGCGCGGGTCAGCCCCAGCATTTT. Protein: CASSYVMGAGQPQHF.

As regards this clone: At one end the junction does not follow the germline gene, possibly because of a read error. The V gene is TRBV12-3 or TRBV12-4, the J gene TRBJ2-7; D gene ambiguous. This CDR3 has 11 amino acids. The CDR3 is CASSSVYGQYF. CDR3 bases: TGTGCCAGCAGCTCCGTATACGGGCAGTACTTC.

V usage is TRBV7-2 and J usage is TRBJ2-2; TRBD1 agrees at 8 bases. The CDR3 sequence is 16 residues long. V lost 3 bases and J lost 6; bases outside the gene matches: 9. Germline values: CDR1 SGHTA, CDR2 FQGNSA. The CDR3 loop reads CASSFTGQASAGELFF. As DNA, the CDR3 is TGTGCCAGCAGCTTCACGGGACAGGCGAGCGCCGGGGAGCTGTTTTTT.